This TCR beta chain was retrieved from a study of immune cell composition in non-small cell lung cancer. On the study more broadly: Lung adenocarcinoma or squamous carcinoma made up most tumours.

Broader study findings: TIL tumour reactivity correlated with maximal tumour-associated clone frequency in adenocarcinoma. No significant correlation existed between pack-years smoked and tumour clonality. Tumour-associated clones >0.5% occurred in approximately 34% of adenocarcinomas, roughly 75% of squamous.

Trimming at V came to 4 bases and at J to 4 bases, leaving 9 bases not matched to a gene. This CDR3 has 15 amino acids. Looked up from germline, CDR1 is SGHNT and CDR2 is YYREEE (reference sequence). About this clone itself: Antigen unknown.

Some clones are missing from TCRdb's copy, which holds only in-frame ones; the method was immunoSEQ multiplex PCR. The sample lists roughly 5,700 clones; approximately 78% were seen once. The V and J genes are TRBV5-4 and TRBJ2-7, with 9 bases identical to TRBD1. The source is a human donor with non-small cell lung cancer. Input material: lung tumor tissue. In DNA form, the CDR3 reads TGTGCCAGCAGCCCACAGGGGGCGGCTGGGTACGAGCAGTACTTC. Protein: CASSPQGAAGYEQYF.